This T cell receptor (beta chain) comes out of a study of blood T cell repertoires in COVID-19. Study details: Some COVID-19 samples were acute and others convalescent; all came from the United States, Italy and Spain. Sample material is recorded as cDNA or gDNA derived from T cells, B-cell-depleted T cells, or PBMCs.

Original analysis: Reference gene primers were amplified, and this amplification served to estimate nucleated cell counts. This table comes from immunoSEQ multiplex PCR, and its TCRdb copy is limited to in-frame clones, with some not included. V, J and clone size are taken as reported in that table, and D and trimming were inferred from the DNA itself. The sample holds 30,000 to 40,000 clones, about 80% seen once. The sequence came from a man of 80 years or more with acute or convalescent COVID-19. Input material: peripheral blood.

Here the CDR3 DNA reads TGCGCCAGCAGCGGGGGGACTAGCGAGAAGACCCAGTACTTC. It encodes CASSGGTSEKTQYF. The chain joins TRBV5-1 to TRBJ2-5, with TRBD2 identical over 10 bases. The junction had 6 bases not matched to a gene; V was cut back by 4 bases and J by 6 bases. CDR3 size: 14 residues. The germline V gene has CDR1 SGHRS and CDR2 YFSETQ.